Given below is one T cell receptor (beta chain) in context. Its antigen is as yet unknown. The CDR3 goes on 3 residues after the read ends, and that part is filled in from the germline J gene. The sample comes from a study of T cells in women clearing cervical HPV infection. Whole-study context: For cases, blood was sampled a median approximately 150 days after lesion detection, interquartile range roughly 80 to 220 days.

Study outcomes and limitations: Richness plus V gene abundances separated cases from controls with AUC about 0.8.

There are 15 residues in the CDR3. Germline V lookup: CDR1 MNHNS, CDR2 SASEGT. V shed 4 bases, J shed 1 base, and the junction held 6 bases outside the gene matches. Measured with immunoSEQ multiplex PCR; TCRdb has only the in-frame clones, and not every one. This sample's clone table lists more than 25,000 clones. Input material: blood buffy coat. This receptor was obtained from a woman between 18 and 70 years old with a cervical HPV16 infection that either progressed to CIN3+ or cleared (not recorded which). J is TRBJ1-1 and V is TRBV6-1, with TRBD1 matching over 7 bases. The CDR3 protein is CASSGIRDRNTEAFF. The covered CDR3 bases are TGTGCCAGCAGTGGGATCCGGGACAGGAACACTGAA.